This T cell receptor (beta chain) emerged from a study of shared clonotypes between healthy human individuals. Across the whole study: The study used three CD4 naive, three CD4 memory, two CD8 naive and one CD8 memory plate per donor. Notes on the study in general: Despite large depth, rarefaction showed incomplete sorted-subset sequencing.

Trimming stripped 6 bases from V and 0 bases from J, with 11 bases between. This CDR3 has 14 amino acids. CDR1 is SNHLY and CDR2 is FYNNEI in the germline V gene. The naive CD8 subset, CD45RO-negative cells positively selected for CCR7, excluded terminally differentiated effector memory CD45RA+ cells. Across several immunoSEQ plates, the genomic DNA of each subset was split evenly. Original analysis: Junction-only sequences without quality scores were provided by ImmunoSEQ, so filtering was different. TCRdb keeps only in-frame clones here, not all; method: immunoSEQ multiplex PCR. The DNA was the basis for D and trimming; V, J and clone size are from that table. The table shows under 850,000 clones, with about 92% occurring only once. For this clone: The target antigen is unknown.

Sequencing used naive CD8+ T cells sorted from blood. The rearrangement links TRBV2 to TRBJ1-1, with D possibly being TRBD1 (6 bases). This receptor was taken from a man under 40 in good health. Here the CDR3 DNA reads TGTGCCAGCAGCAAGGACAGATTGAACACTGAAGCTTTCTTT. Residues: CASSKDRLNTEAFF.